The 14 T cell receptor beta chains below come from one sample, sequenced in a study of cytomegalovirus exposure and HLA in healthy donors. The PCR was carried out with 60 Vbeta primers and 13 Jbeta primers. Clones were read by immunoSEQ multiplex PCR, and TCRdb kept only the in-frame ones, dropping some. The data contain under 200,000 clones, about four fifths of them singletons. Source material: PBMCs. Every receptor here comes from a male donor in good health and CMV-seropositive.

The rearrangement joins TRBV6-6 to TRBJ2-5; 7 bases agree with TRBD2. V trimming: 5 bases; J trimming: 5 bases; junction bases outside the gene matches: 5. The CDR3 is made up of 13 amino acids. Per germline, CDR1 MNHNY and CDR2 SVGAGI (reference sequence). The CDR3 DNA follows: TGTGCCAGCAGTACCGGGACTATGGAGACCCAGTACTTC. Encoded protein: CASSTGTMETQYF.

This chain's CDR3 is CASSPPDRGGREQYF. In nucleotides, the CDR3 is TGCGCCAGCAGCCCACCCGACAGGGGAGGGAGAGAGCAGTACTTC. V usage is TRBV5-1 and J usage is TRBJ2-7, with D possibly being TRBD1 (8 bases). The CDR3 runs to 15 residues. V was shortened by 4 bases and J by 7 bases, with 21 bases between the two germline ends. The germline V gene encodes CDR1 SGHRS and CDR2 YFSETQ.

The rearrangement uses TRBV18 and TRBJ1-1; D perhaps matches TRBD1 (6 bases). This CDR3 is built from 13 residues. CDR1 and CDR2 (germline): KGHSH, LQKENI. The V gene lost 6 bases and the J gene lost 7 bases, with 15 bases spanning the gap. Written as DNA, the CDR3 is TGTGCCAGCTCCCCGGACAGCCGGAATGAAGCTTTCTTT. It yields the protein CASSPDSRNEAFF.

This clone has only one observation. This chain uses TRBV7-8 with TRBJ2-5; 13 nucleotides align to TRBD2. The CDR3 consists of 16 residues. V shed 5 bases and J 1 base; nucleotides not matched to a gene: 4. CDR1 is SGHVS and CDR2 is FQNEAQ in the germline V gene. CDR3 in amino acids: CASSLGTSGVQETQYF. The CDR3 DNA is TGTGCCAGCAGCCTAGGGACTAGCGGGGTCCAAGAGACCCAGTACTTC.

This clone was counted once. The CDR3 loop is CASSRVPTNTEAFF. CDR3 DNA: TGTGCCAGCAGCCGAGTCCCCACCAACACTGAAGCTTTCTTT. This chain uses TRBV9 with TRBJ1-1; D unresolved. The germline V and J ends were trimmed by 4 bases and 2 bases, with 12 bases remaining between them. Germline V CDR1 and CDR2: SGDLS, YYNGEE. CDR3 length equals 14 residues.

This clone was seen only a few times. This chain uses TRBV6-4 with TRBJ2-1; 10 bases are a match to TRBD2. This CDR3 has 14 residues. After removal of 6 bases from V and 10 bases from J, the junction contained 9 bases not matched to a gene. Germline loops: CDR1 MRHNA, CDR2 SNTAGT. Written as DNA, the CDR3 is TGTGCCAGCAGCCGGTCTAGCGGGGGCTCGGAGCAGTTCTTC. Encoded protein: CASSRSSGGSEQFF.

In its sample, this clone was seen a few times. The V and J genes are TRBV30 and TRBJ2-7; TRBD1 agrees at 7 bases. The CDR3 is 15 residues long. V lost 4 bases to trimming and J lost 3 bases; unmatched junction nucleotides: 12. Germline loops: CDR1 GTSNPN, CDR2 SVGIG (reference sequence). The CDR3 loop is CAWKSSGTEYYEQYF. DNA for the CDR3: TGTGCCTGGAAATCTTCTGGGACAGAATACTACGAGCAGTACTTC.

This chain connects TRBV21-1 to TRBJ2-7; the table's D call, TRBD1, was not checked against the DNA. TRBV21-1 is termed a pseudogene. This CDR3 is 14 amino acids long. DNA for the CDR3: TGTGCCAGCAGTATCGACAGGGCTCGGGGCGAGCAGTACTTC. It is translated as CASSIDRARGEQYF.

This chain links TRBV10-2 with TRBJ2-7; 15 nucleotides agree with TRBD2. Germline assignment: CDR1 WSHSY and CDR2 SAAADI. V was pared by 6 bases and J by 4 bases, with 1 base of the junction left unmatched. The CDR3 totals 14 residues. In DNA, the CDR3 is TGCGCCAGCAGCGGGACTAGCGGGGGGTACGAGCAGTACTTC. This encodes CASSGTSGGYEQYF.

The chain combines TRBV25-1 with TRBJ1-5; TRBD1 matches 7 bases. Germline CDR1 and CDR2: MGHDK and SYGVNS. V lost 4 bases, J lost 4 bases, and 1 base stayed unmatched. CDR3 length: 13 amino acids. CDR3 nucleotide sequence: TGTGCCAGCAGTGGACAGGGTAATCAGCCCCAGCATTTT. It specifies CASSGQGNQPQHF. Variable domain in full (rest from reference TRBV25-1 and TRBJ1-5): EADIYQTPRYLVIGTGKKITLECSQTMGHDKMYWYQQDPGMELHLIHYSYGVNSTEKGDLSSESTVSRIRTEHFPLTLESARPSHTSQYLCASSGQGNQPQHFGDGTRLSIL.

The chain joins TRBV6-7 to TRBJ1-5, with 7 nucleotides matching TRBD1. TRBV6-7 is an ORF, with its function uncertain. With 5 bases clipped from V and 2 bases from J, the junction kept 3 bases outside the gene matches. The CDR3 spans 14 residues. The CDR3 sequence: CASSLTGGNQPQHF. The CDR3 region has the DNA TGTGCCAGCAGTCTAACAGGGGGCAATCAGCCCCAGCATTTT.

Here the CDR3 reads CASRGLNQPQHF. CDR3 DNA sequence: TGTGCCAGCAGGGGCCTCAATCAGCCCCAGCATTTT. The chain joins TRBV6-5 to TRBJ1-5, with D uncertain. Germline lookup yields CDR1 MNHEY and CDR2 SVGAGI. There are 12 residues in the CDR3. V lost 6 bases, J lost 3 bases, and 6 bases lay in between.

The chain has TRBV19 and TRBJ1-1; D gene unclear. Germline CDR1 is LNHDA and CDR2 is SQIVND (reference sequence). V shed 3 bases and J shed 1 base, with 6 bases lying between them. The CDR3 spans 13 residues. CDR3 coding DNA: TGTGCCAGTAGTATGGGGAGGAACACTGAAGCTTTCTTT. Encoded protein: CASSMGRNTEAFF.

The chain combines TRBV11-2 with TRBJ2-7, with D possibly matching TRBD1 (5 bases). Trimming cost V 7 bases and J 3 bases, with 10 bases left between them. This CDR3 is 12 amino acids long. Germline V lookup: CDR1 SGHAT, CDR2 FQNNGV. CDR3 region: CASNEQGYEQYF. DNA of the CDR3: TGTGCCAGCAACGAGCAGGGCTACGAGCAGTACTTC.